The clone carrying this T cell receptor beta chain has just a few counts. Its specificity is not known. V was shortened by 7 bases and J by 3 bases, with 9 bases between the two germline ends. Per the germline V gene, CDR1 is SQVTM and CDR2 is ANQGSEA. The CDR3 has 11 amino acids. A second PCR, run for about 7 to 11 cycles, used a sample-barcoded 5' primer plus a J-beta primer mix. MiXCR was run by TCRdb on the 5' RACE reads, yielding one entry per CDR3 protein. The sample consists of some 760,000 distinct CDR3 sequences, approximately 25% of them appearing once. The data derive from a study of blood T cells in healthy people across ages. Study-level points and caveats: Strongly correlated with naive T cell percentage was TCR beta diversity.

The sample was also linked to a second study, of T cells of mothers and their children. In that study: Related pairs of mothers and children showed slightly higher, non-significant overlap versus unrelated pairs.

This chain joins TRBV29-1 and TRBJ1-1; perhaps TRBD1 as D (6 bases). Input material: blood. The receptor comes from a boy between 10 and 17 years old in good health. Here the CDR3 reads CSATGYTEAFF. CDR3 DNA: TGCAGCGCCACAGGGTACACTGAAGCTTTCTTT.